The clone carrying this TCR beta chain has only a few counts. These data are taken from a study of blood T cell repertoires in COVID-19. Per the authors' pipeline: Nucleated cell counts were estimated from reference gene primer amplification. Libraries were prepared by immunoSEQ multiplex PCR; TCRdb keeps only in-frame clonotypes and omits some of them. Clonal size and the V and J genes are those of that table, whereas D and trimming came from the DNA. The repertoire consists of some 250,000 clones, with approximately 83% occurring once and the leading ten covering around 2.9%. The CDR3 sequence is 12 residues long. Trimming left V 6 bases short and J 11 bases short, with 14 bases between. Germline CDR1 and CDR2: MNHNY and SVGAGI (reference sequence).

The source is a woman aged 25 to 39 who had recovered from COVID-19. Material for sequencing was peripheral blood. The chain has TRBV6-6 and TRBJ2-1, with D perhaps matching TRBD2 (5 bases). CDR3 sequence (DNA): TGTGCCAGCAGCCCCGGGGATCGGAAGCAGTTCTTC. This translates into CASSPGDRKQFF.